These 8 T cell receptor beta chains share one sample of origin, sequenced in a study of cytomegalovirus exposure and HLA in healthy donors (TCRdb year 2017). Receptor amplification or capture employed the immunoSEQ multiplex PCR assay. A mixture of 60 forward primers for TCR Vbeta segments and 13 reverse primers for TCR Jbeta segments was used in the multiplex PCR. TCRdb retrieved this table from immuneACCESS and kept in-frame rearrangements only. Not all clones are present; in checked studies, unresolved V genes account for under half, and no reason is known for the remainder. The sample contains approximately 160,000 clones, 75% to 90% of them found a single time. Together, the top ten hold about 4% of the sample. Sequences were obtained from PBMCs. These receptors all stem from a man aged 45-65 years in good health and CMV-seropositive.

On this clone itself: One end of the junction fails to match germline, which may point to a read error. This specimen includes other DNA sequences encoding the same CDR3. V gene TRBV4-2 combines with J gene TRBJ2-7, with 9 bases aligning to TRBD2. Germline CDR1 and CDR2: LGHNA and YNFKEQ. The length of the CDR3 is 17 residues. The CDR3 DNA sequence: TGTGCTAGCAGCCAGGAGCTAGCGGGACTGAGCTCCTACGAGCAGTACTTC. The encoded protein is CASSQELAGLSSYEQYF.

This clone was detected once. This chain connects TRBV9 to TRBJ2-2; no firm D call. The CDR3 covers 14 residues. Deletions cut 0 bases from V and 4 bases from J, with 7 bases between. Germline CDR1 is SGDLS and CDR2 is YYNGEE. CDR3 residues: CASSVVQSTGELFF. As DNA, the CDR3 is TGTGCCAGCAGCGTAGTACAGTCCACCGGGGAGCTGTTTTTT.

The V and J genes are TRBV7-9 and TRBJ1-4, with no clear D. The CDR3 sequence is 12 residues long. Germline CDR1 SEHNR, CDR2 FQNEAQ (reference sequence). V was trimmed by 3 bases and J by 7 bases, leaving 6 bases between them. CDR3 loop: CASSLVSEKLFF. The CDR3 nucleotides read TGTGCCAGCAGCTTGGTCAGTGAAAAACTGTTTTTT.

In this sample, this clone turned up once. The chain links TRBV5-1 to TRBJ2-2; D is perhaps TRBD2 (6 bases). Per germline, CDR1 SGHRS and CDR2 YFSETQ. The CDR3 contains 16 residues. V lost 2 bases to trimming and J lost 0 bases, with 11 bases between them. The chain's CDR3 is CASSFSGPTNTGELFF. For the CDR3, the DNA is TGCGCCAGCAGCTTTAGCGGACCAACGAACACCGGGGAGCTGTTTTTT. Using reference TRBV5-1 and TRBJ2-2 for the parts outside the CDR3, the full variable domain is KAGVTQTPRYLIKTRGQQVTLSCSPISGHRSVSWYQQTPGQGLQFLFEYFSETQRNKGNFPGRFSGRQFSNSRSEMNVSTLELGDSALYLCASSFSGPTNTGELFFGEGSRLTVL.

V and J are TRBV6-1 and TRBJ1-3; D gene ambiguous. In germline, CDR1 is MNHNS, CDR2 SASEGT. The germline V and J ends were trimmed by 2 bases and 2 bases, with 10 bases remaining between them. This CDR3 comprises 15 residues. This CDR3 is CASSEFRGTGNTIYF. The CDR3 coding sequence is TGTGCCAGCAGTGAATTCCGGGGTACTGGAAACACCATATATTTT.

The chain is built from TRBV5-6 and TRBJ2-5; unclear D gene. This CDR3 is built from 13 residues. Germline V lookup: CDR1 SGHDT, CDR2 YYEEEE. Trimming removed 2 bases from V and 5 bases from J, with 10 bases in between. CDR3 DNA: TGTGCCAGCAGCTTACCCCCTCGGGAGACCCAGTACTTC. Protein: CASSLPPRETQYF.

The chain combines TRBV6-5 with TRBJ1-1; the D is unclear. Germline V gene data show CDR1 as MNHEY and CDR2 as SVGAGI. The CDR3 consists of 16 residues. Trimming cost V 0 bases and J 0 bases, with 11 bases left between them. CDR3 sequence reads: CASSYSRSSMNTEAFF. CDR3 nucleotide sequence: TGTGCCAGCAGTTACTCCCGGTCAAGCATGAACACTGAAGCTTTCTTT.

The rearrangement joins TRBV19 to TRBJ2-3; 15 nucleotides line up with TRBD2. V was pared by 9 bases and J by 2 bases, with 6 bases of the junction left unmatched. From germline, CDR1 is LNHDA and CDR2 SQIVND (reference sequence). CDR3 length equals 16 residues. The CDR3 bases are TGTGCCAGCGGGACTAGCGGGGGGACCCACACAGATACGCAGTATTTT. Translated: CASGTSGGTHTDTQYF.